One and the same sample provided the 21 T cell receptor beta chains below, sequenced in a study of identical twins. TCRdb independently ran MiXCR on the 5' RACE reads; one entry per CDR3 protein. The sample holds 250,000 to 350,000 distinct CDR3 sequences; around 9.7% are singletons and the top ten take 7% to 8.5%. This same sample was also part of a study on yellow fever vaccine responses in identical twins.

Sequencing used CD8+ T cells sorted from blood. Every receptor here comes from a woman aged 18-29 years in good health.

Regarding this clonotype: Being one base from a much bigger clone, this may be a read error. The V and J genes are TRBV6-5 and TRBJ2-7; TRBD1 matches at 9 bases. Germline V CDR1 and CDR2: MNHEY, SVGAGI. This CDR3 comprises 14 residues. Losses at the gene ends were 1 base for V and 6 bases for J; bases not matched to a gene: 4. The CDR3 DNA sequence: TGTGCCAGCAGTTACTATGGACAGGGGCCCGAGCAGTACTTC. The encoded protein is CASSYYGQGPEQYF.

This clonotype has a count of ten or more. This sequence joins TRBV4-1 and TRBJ1-1, with unresolved D. In germline, CDR1 is MGHRA, CDR2 YSYEKL. V lost 2 bases to trimming and J lost 4 bases, with 5 bases between them. CDR3 length: 12 residues. The CDR3 protein is CASSQRRTEAFF. The CDR3 DNA sequence: TGCGCCAGCAGCCAAAGACGCACTGAAGCTTTCTTT.

This clonotype turned up a few times. The chain combines TRBV7-9 with TRBJ2-1, with TRBD2 matching 8 bases. The V and J ends lost 2 bases and 2 bases, in that order; junction bases with no gene match: 5. In germline, CDR1 is SEHNR, CDR2 FQNEAQ (reference sequence). The CDR3 is 16 amino acids. For the CDR3, the DNA is TGTGCCAGCAGCTTATATGCGGGAGGACCCTACAATGAGCAGTTCTTC. The encoded protein is CASSLYAGGPYNEQFF.

There are many counts of this clonotype. CDR3 nucleotides: TGCGCCAGCAGCCAAGAGATGGCCCCCCCTACAGGTTACGAGCAGTACTTC. Translation: CASSQEMAPPTGYEQYF. The V gene is TRBV4-3, the J gene TRBJ2-7; D is possibly TRBD1 (5 bases). CDR1 is LGHNA and CDR2 is YSLEER in the germline V gene. The CDR3 covers 17 residues. Trimming shortened V by 0 bases and J by 4 bases, and 19 bases separated the two germline ends.

This clonotype was observed a handful of times. The chain combines TRBV6-1 with TRBJ2-7; 8 bases line up with TRBD1. This CDR3 contains 14 residues. Germline trimming cut 6 bases from V and 5 bases from J; bases unmatched to any gene: 9. CDR1 and CDR2 (germline): MNHNS, SASEGT. CDR3 residues: CASRPQGAGNEQYF. CDR3 in DNA: TGTGCCAGCAGACCCCAGGGGGCGGGGAACGAGCAGTACTTC.

This clonotype has a count of ten or more. The chain uses TRBV6-2 or TRBV6-3 and TRBJ2-2; D gene unclear. V lost 5 bases and J 3 bases, leaving 13 bases between the germline ends. There are 15 residues in the CDR3. Germline lookup yields CDR1 MNHEY and CDR2 SVGEGT. In nucleotides, the CDR3 is TGTGCCAGCAGTGAGTACGGCTTCTACACCGGGGAGCTGTTTTTT. This encodes CASSEYGFYTGELFF.

There are many counts of this clonotype. The chain recombines TRBV7-9 with TRBJ2-7; possible D gene TRBD1, 7 bases. The CDR3 is 13 amino acids. Germline V gene sequence: CDR1 SEHNR, CDR2 FQNEAQ (reference sequence). V lost 11 bases to trimming and J lost 1 base, with 15 bases between them. This CDR3 reads CAGRQGGSYEQYF. CDR3 nucleotides: TGTGCCGGGCGTCAGGGGGGATCCTACGAGCAGTACTTC.

V and J are TRBV19 and TRBJ2-6; tentatively, D is TRBD1 (5 bases). Germline CDR1 and CDR2: LNHDA and SQIVND (reference sequence). With 1 base removed from V and 4 bases from J, the gap between germline ends came to 8 bases. This CDR3 region has 15 residues. CDR3 sequence: CASSIGGYGANVLTF. In nucleotides, the CDR3 is TGTGCCAGTAGTATAGGGGGCTACGGGGCCAACGTCCTGACTTTC.

Regarding this clonotype: A read error may produce the germline difference seen at one junction end. The gene calls are TRBV7-9 and TRBJ2-7; D gene unclear. The CDR3 is 12 amino acids. Germline values: CDR1 SEHNR, CDR2 FQNEAQ (reference sequence). CDR3 bases: TGTGCCATCAGCTTAGCCGATTACGAGCAGTACTTC. This encodes CAISLADYEQYF.

This clonotype was observed many times. The chain couples TRBV29-1 to TRBJ2-1; TRBD1 matches at 9 bases. The CDR3 length is 12 residues. V lost 7 bases, J lost 6 bases, and 4 bases stayed unmatched. The germline V gene encodes CDR1 SQVTM and CDR2 ANQGSEA. CDR3 amino acids: CSAGTGINEQFF. CDR3 in DNA: TGCAGCGCCGGGACAGGGATCAATGAGCAGTTCTTC.

The table lists this clonotype with many counts. This chain links TRBV27 with TRBJ1-1; TRBD1 is a possible D gene (6 bases). Per the germline V gene, CDR1 is MNHEY and CDR2 is SMNVEV (reference sequence). V was trimmed by 2 bases and J by 8 bases, leaving 15 bases between them. The CDR3 has 14 residues. The CDR3 DNA reads as TGTGCCAGCAGTTTAAGACAGGACGGACCCGAAGCTTTCTTT. It encodes CASSLRQDGPEAFF.

The rearrangement links TRBV2 to TRBJ2-1; D might be TRBD2 (6 bases). The CDR3 is 12 amino acids. Germline CDR1 SNHLY, CDR2 FYNNEI. Trimming removed 6 bases at V and 8 bases at J, with 11 bases between. The CDR3 loop is CASSVGEDEQFF. The CDR3 nucleotides are TGTGCCAGCAGCGTTGGGGAGGATGAGCAGTTCTTC.

The chain links TRBV21-1 to TRBJ2-1; the D segment call TRBD1 is taken from the table without a DNA check. TRBV21-1 constitutes a pseudogene. The CDR3 consists of 14 residues. Here the CDR3 DNA reads TGTGCCAGCAGCACTCCCCCACGGGCCAGGTGGCAGTTCTTC. Translation: CASSTPPRARWQFF.

This clonotype was observed a handful of times. V usage is TRBV2 and J usage is TRBJ2-7, with 9 nucleotides matching TRBD1. Trimming at V came to 8 bases and at J to 0 bases, leaving 5 bases not matched to a gene. The CDR3 has 14 amino acids. Looked up from germline, CDR1 is SNHLY and CDR2 is FYNNEI. CDR3 region: CASRTTGGSYEQYF. Written as DNA, the CDR3 is TGTGCCAGCCGAACGACAGGGGGCTCCTACGAGCAGTACTTC.

The chain uses TRBV3-1 and TRBJ1-2, with a tentative D call TRBD1 (5 bases). Trimming cost V 3 bases and J 7 bases, with 15 bases left between them. There are 14 residues in the CDR3. Germline values: CDR1 LGHDT, CDR2 YNNKEL (reference sequence). The CDR3 loop reads CASSHFGEGIGYTF. The CDR3 DNA reads TGTGCCAGCAGCCATTTCGGAGAGGGGATTGGCTACACCTTC.

The chain joins TRBV11-1 to TRBJ2-7; no reliable D call. Germline CDR1 SGHAT, CDR2 FQDESV (reference sequence). The V end lost 4 bases, the J end lost 3 bases, and 13 bases lay between the germline ends. The CDR3 consists of 14 residues. The CDR3 DNA reads as TGTGCCAGCAGCTCGATGGGCGGCGGCTACGAGCAGTACTTC. It specifies CASSSMGGGYEQYF.

This clonotype was found many times. The V and J genes are TRBV4-2 and TRBJ2-7; TRBD2 matches 10 bases. V dropped 0 bases and J dropped 3; count of bases not matched to a gene: 5. The CDR3 is 16 residues long. Germline V CDR1 and CDR2: LGHNA, YNFKEQ. CDR3: CASSQDPSGSVYEQYF. Here the CDR3 DNA reads TGTGCCAGCAGCCAAGATCCTAGCGGGAGTGTCTACGAGCAGTACTTC.

This clonotype was counted only a few times. The rearrangement links TRBV2 to TRBJ2-1; D is perhaps TRBD1 (6 bases). Germline values: CDR1 SNHLY, CDR2 FYNNEI. This CDR3 is built from 13 residues. Trimming took off 3 bases at V and 15 bases at J, with 18 bases between the two ends. Here the CDR3 reads CASSDARGQGRFF. The DNA of the CDR3 is TGTGCCAGCAGTGACGCGAGGGGACAAGGGCGGTTCTTC.

This clonotype was seen many times. V gene TRBV5-6 combines with J gene TRBJ2-4; the D gene is possibly TRBD2 (6 bases). The CDR3 length is 13 residues. V shed 1 base and J shed 6 bases, with 8 bases lying between them. Germline values: CDR1 SGHDT, CDR2 YYEEEE. The CDR3 sequence is CASSLPAGNIQYF. The CDR3 bases are TGTGCCAGCAGCTTGCCAGCGGGAAACATTCAGTACTTC.

The J gene is TRBJ2-1, the V gene TRBV4-3; tentative D call: TRBD1 (6 bases). This CDR3 is built from 17 residues. V gave up 0 bases and J gave up 3 bases, with 15 bases separating them. The germline CDR1 and CDR2 sequences are LGHNA and YSLEER. The DNA for the CDR3 is TGCGCCAGCAGCCAAGATAGAGAACAGGGTCTCTACAATGAGCAGTTCTTC. Encoded protein: CASSQDREQGLYNEQFF.

This clonotype was seen at least ten times. The V call is TRBV5-1, the J call TRBJ2-1, with 13 bases lining up with TRBD2. This CDR3 has 15 residues. J was trimmed by 7 bases and V by 3 bases; bases with no gene match: 4. CDR1 and CDR2 (germline): SGHRS, YFSETQ. This CDR3 reads CASSSRTSGSNEQFF. CDR3 sequence (DNA): TGCGCCAGCAGCTCCCGGACTAGCGGGAGTAATGAGCAGTTCTTC.